A single T cell receptor beta chain is shown here with its context. Its target is unknown. The data belong to a study of PD-1 blockade in classical Hodgkin lymphoma. Study-wide results and limits: Diversity similar to that of newly diagnosed patients was seen at baseline in complete responders. What drove the repertoire differences, possibly disease activity or prior therapy, has not been defined.

All trial patients relapsed after autologous stem cell transplantation. Each best response was a complete response, a partial response or progressive disease. Generated by immunoSEQ multiplex PCR, the TCRdb table keeps only in-frame clones and is missing some. The sample yields roughly 31,000 clones, around three quarters seen once. The TCR sequence derives from a human donor with classical Hodgkin lymphoma. The specimen comprised peripheral blood mononuclear cells (PBMCs), sampled before the second cycle of nivolumab.

CDR3: CASNRGLGETQYF. CDR3 coding DNA: TGTGCCAGCAATAGGGGACTAGGAGAGACCCAGTACTTC. The V call is TRBV6-1, the J call TRBJ2-5; 8 positions agree with TRBD2. Germline CDR1 is MNHNS and CDR2 is SASEGT. The CDR3 length is 13 residues. V lost 7 bases to trimming and J lost 4 bases; unmatched junction nucleotides: 5.